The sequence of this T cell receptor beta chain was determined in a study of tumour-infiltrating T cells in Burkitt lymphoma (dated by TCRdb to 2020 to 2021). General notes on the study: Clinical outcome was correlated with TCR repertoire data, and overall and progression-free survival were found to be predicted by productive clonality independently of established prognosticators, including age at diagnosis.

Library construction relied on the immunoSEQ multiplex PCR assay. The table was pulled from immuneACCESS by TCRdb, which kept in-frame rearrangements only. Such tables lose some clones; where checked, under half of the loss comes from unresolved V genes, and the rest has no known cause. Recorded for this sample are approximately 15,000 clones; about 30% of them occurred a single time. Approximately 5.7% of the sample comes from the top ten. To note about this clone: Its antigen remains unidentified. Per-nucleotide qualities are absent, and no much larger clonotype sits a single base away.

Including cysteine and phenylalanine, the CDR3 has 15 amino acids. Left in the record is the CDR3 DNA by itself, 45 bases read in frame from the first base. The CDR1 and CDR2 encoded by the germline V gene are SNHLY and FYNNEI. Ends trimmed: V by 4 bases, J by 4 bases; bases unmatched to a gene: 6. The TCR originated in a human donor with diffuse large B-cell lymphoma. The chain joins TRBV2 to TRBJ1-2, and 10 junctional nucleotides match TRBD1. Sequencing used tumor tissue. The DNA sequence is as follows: TGTGCCAGCAGTGGATTGGACAGGGGGATCTATGGCTACACCTTC. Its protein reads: CASSGLDRGIYGYTF.